The present TCR beta chain was sequenced within a study of shared clonotypes between healthy human individuals. Study at large: A couple of women and a few men aged 18 to 49 made up the donors.

There are 14 residues in the CDR3. Trimming took 3 bases from V and 0 from J; bases not matched to a gene: 1. The V gene's germline CDR1 is SNHLY and CDR2 FYNNEI. Naive CD8 cells lacked CD45RO, underwent positive selection for CCR7 and left out terminally differentiated effector memory CD45RA+ cells. Study donors comprised healthy, HIV-negative adults devoid of recent acute infection or vaccination. On sorted subsets, replicate PCRs used 150 to 250 ng DNA, or roughly 30,000 T cell genomes. The data were produced by immunoSEQ multiplex PCR, yet TCRdb's version contains in-frame clones alone and is incomplete. This table holds about 2.1 million clones, roughly 93% found once. A remark on this clone: This same CDR3 is encoded by further DNA sequences in the sample.

This receptor was identified in a man younger than 35 in good health. Some clones in this sample may be carry-over from other donors' samples. Sequencing was performed on naive CD8+ T cells from PBMCs. V is TRBV2 and J is TRBJ2-7; the match to TRBD1 covers 8 bases. The CDR3 nucleotides read TGTGCCAGCAGTGAGGGACAGGTCTCCTACGAGCAGTACTTC. Its translation: CASSEGQVSYEQYF.